This TCR beta chain came from a study of cytomegalovirus exposure and HLA in healthy donors. Whole-study findings and limits: Follow-up analysis found HLA locus-dependent TCR association rates, highest for DRB1 and lowest for HLA-C. In an earlier analysis, about 87% or about 30%: the productive usage of most TCR beta V segments.

As for this clone: Its antigen is still unknown.

The PCR had 60 Vbeta and 13 Jbeta primers. This table comes from immunoSEQ multiplex PCR, and its TCRdb copy is limited to in-frame clones, with some not included. The top ten clones hold 4% to 6% of a sample with roughly 180,000 clones, under 85% of them seen once. V was pared by 8 bases and J by 5 bases, with 15 bases between. CDR3 length: 13 amino acids. The V gene's germline CDR1 is LNHDA and CDR2 SQIVND (reference sequence). This sequence was found in a man younger than 35 in good health and CMV-seronegative. The chain joins TRBV19 to TRBJ2-5; no definite D call. The specimen sequenced was PBMCs. The CDR3 region has the DNA TGTGCCAGTTCTTTCGGTGTCGCCGAGACCCAGTACTTC. This gives the protein CASSFGVAETQYF.